The 18 T cell receptor beta chains in this list originate from one sample, sequenced in a study of PD-1 blockade in classical Hodgkin lymphoma. The sample's time point: newly diagnosed, previously untreated cHL patient sample. Clones were read by immunoSEQ multiplex PCR, and TCRdb kept only the in-frame ones, dropping some. Of tens of thousands of clones listed, about nine tenths were seen once; the top ten hold about 3.8%. The sample consisted of peripheral blood mononuclear cells (PBMCs). The receptors come from a human donor with classical Hodgkin lymphoma.

This clone was recorded once. The J gene is TRBJ1-6, the V gene TRBV2; weak D call: TRBD1 (6 bases). CDR1 is SNHLY, CDR2 FYNNEI, per germline. V gave up 4 bases and J gave up 17 bases, with 12 bases separating them. The CDR3 extends over 11 amino acids. CDR3 nucleotide sequence: TGTGCCAGCAGTGGCGGAGGGGGATTCCACTTT. Encoded protein: CASSGGGGFHF.

V gene TRBV5-4 combines with J gene TRBJ2-5; D is unclear. The V gene lost 0 bases and the J gene lost 0 bases, with 0 bases spanning the gap. In germline, CDR1 is SGHNT, CDR2 YYREEE (reference sequence). The CDR3 sequence is 12 residues long. This CDR3 reads CASSLDQETQYF. CDR3 sequence (DNA): TGTGCCAGCAGCTTGGACCAAGAGACCCAGTACTTC.

The rearrangement uses TRBV10-3 and TRBJ1-2; TRBD1 matches 9 bases. V trimming: 8 bases; J trimming: 2 bases; junction bases outside the gene matches: 9. Germline V gene lookup returns CDR1 ENHRY and CDR2 SYGVKD. The CDR3 contains 15 residues. In nucleotides, the CDR3 is TGTGCCATCGGTTCGTCGGGACAGGGCAACTATGGCTACACCTTC. Protein: CAIGSSGQGNYGYTF.

This clone has a single count. This chain joins TRBV6-5 and TRBJ1-1, with D perhaps matching TRBD1 (6 bases). CDR1 MNHEY and CDR2 SVGAGI come from the germline V gene. Trimming took off 2 bases at V and 10 bases at J, with 14 bases between the two ends. The CDR3 covers 13 residues. DNA of the CDR3: TGTGCCAGCAGTTACGTGGGGGCAGGGACAGCTTTCTTT. As protein: CASSYVGAGTAFF.

V is TRBV9 and J is TRBJ2-2; D tentatively fits TRBD1 or TRBD2 (5 bases each). The CDR3 runs to 17 residues. Trimming took 3 bases from V and 0 from J, leaving 15 bases between them. CDR1 and CDR2 from the germline V gene are SGDLS and YYNGEE. The CDR3: CASSGARGGPNTGELFF. CDR3 bases: TGTGCCAGCAGCGGAGCCCGGGGCGGCCCGAACACCGGGGAGCTGTTTTTT.

The chain couples TRBV6-5 to TRBJ1-1; D gene unclear. Per germline, CDR1 MNHEY and CDR2 SVGAGI. V was cut by 6 bases and J by 0 bases, with 11 bases left in between. There are 14 residues in the CDR3. In DNA form, the CDR3 reads TGTGCCAGCAGGGAGGTGGGGATGAACACTGAAGCTTTCTTT. This translates into CASREVGMNTEAFF.

The chain links TRBV5-1 to TRBJ1-1; the D is unclear. Germline V gives CDR1 SGHRS, CDR2 YFSETQ. The CDR3 spans 15 residues. V shed 0 bases and J shed 7 bases, with 16 bases lying between them. The CDR3 protein is CASSLGIAAGNEAFF. For the CDR3, the DNA is TGCGCCAGCAGCTTGGGGATTGCGGCGGGGAATGAAGCTTTCTTT.

In DNA form, the CDR3 reads TGTGCCAGCAGCCGCGACAGGGCCTACGAGCAGTACTTC. Translating it yields CASSRDRAYEQYF. This sequence joins TRBV11-2 and TRBJ2-7, with 7 bases matching TRBD1. This CDR3 is 13 amino acids long. The ends lost 5 bases at V and 2 bases at J; junction bases unmatched: 3. Germline CDR1 and CDR2: SGHAT and FQNNGV. Looking up the rest from reference TRBV11-2 and TRBJ2-7 gives the full variable domain: EAGVAQSPRYKIIEKRQSVAFWCNPISGHATLYWYQQILGQGPKLLIQFQNNGVVDDSQLPKDRFSAERLKGVDSTLKIQPAKLEDSAVYLCASSRDRAYEQYFGPGTRLTVT.

The gene calls are TRBV27 and TRBJ2-5; the match to TRBD2 covers 11 bases. V was pared by 3 bases and J by 4 bases, with 10 bases of the junction left unmatched. Germline loops: CDR1 MNHEY, CDR2 SMNVEV (reference sequence). CDR3 length equals 17 residues. CDR3 nucleotides: TGTGCCAGCAGTTTGGGAATAGCGACTAGCGGGATAGAGACCCAGTACTTC. It specifies CASSLGIATSGIETQYF.

This clone was recorded only once. The rearrangement links TRBV4-3 to TRBJ2-7; a possible D gene is TRBD2 (5 bases). CDR1 and CDR2 (germline): LGHNA, YSLEER. V was pared by 4 bases and J by 2 bases, with 9 bases between. There are 13 residues in the CDR3. Here the CDR3 reads CASSRGSAYEQYF. The CDR3 coding sequence is TGCGCCAGCAGCCGGGGTAGCGCCTACGAGCAGTACTTC.

This clone was counted a few times. The chain combines TRBV2 with TRBJ2-7; D may be TRBD1 (5 bases). The germline V gene encodes CDR1 SNHLY and CDR2 FYNNEI. The CDR3 covers 11 residues. The germline V and J ends were trimmed by 6 bases and 4 bases, with 7 bases remaining between them. The DNA of the CDR3 is TGTGCCAGCAGCAAGGGGTACGAGCAGTACTTC. This sequence encodes CASSKGYEQYF.

Written as DNA, the CDR3 is TGTGCCATCAGTGAGTTAGAGCGGCAGTTCCTGAGCACAGATACGCAGTATTTT. Translation gives CAISELERQFLSTDTQYF. V gene TRBV10-3 combines with J gene TRBJ2-3, with D perhaps matching TRBD2 (5 bases). The germline V and J ends were trimmed by 1 base and 0 bases, with 17 bases remaining between them. Germline lookup yields CDR1 ENHRY and CDR2 SYGVKD. The CDR3 is 18 residues long.

This clone was detected only once. The rearrangement uses TRBV7-2 and TRBJ2-1, with 7 positions matching TRBD2. The germline V gene encodes CDR1 SGHTA and CDR2 FQGNSA. Losses at the gene ends were 5 bases for V and 5 bases for J; bases not matched to a gene: 9. The CDR3 runs 15 residues. The CDR3, as DNA: TGTGCCAGCAGCCCGTCCGGGACTACCAACAATGAGCAGTTCTTC. Protein sequence: CASSPSGTTNNEQFF.

The chain joins TRBV9 to TRBJ2-3; 9 nucleotides agree with TRBD2. Germline V CDR1 and CDR2: SGDLS, YYNGEE. J was trimmed by 5 bases and V by 7 bases; bases with no gene match: 8. The CDR3 length is 14 residues. CDR3 in amino acids: CASAPGLAKDTQYF. In nucleotides, the CDR3 is TGTGCCAGCGCACCGGGACTAGCCAAAGATACGCAGTATTTT.

The rearrangement links TRBV14 to TRBJ1-4; 7 positions agree with TRBD1. V gave up 4 bases and J gave up 4 bases; unmatched junction bases: 6. CDR1 SGHDN and CDR2 FVKESK come from the germline V gene. This CDR3 is 15 amino acids long. CDR3 sequence reads: CASSLRTGGNEKLFF. CDR3 bases: TGTGCCAGCAGCCTTCGGACAGGCGGTAATGAAAAACTGTTTTTT.

The chain combines TRBV5-4 with TRBJ2-7; no reliable D call. Per the germline V gene, CDR1 is SGHNT and CDR2 is YYREEE (reference sequence). V lost 0 bases to trimming and J lost 6 bases, with 10 bases between them. The CDR3 consists of 13 residues. The CDR3 sequence: CASSLGSSREQYF. DNA of the CDR3: TGTGCCAGCAGCTTGGGTTCGAGCCGCGAGCAGTACTTC.

The V gene is TRBV4-1, the J gene TRBJ2-3; 10 bases align to TRBD2. The CDR3 is 17 residues long. J gave up 5 bases and V 0 bases, and 8 bases lay outside the gene matches. Germline values: CDR1 MGHRA, CDR2 YSYEKL. The CDR3 bases are TGCGCCAGCAGCCAAGATGGAGCGGGAGGGGGGGGAGATACGCAGTATTTT. It encodes CASSQDGAGGGGDTQYF.

The chain couples TRBV13 to TRBJ2-5; D possibly uses TRBD1 or TRBD2 (5 bases each). The CDR3 is made up of 17 amino acids. With 3 bases removed from V and 2 bases from J, the gap between germline ends came to 19 bases. Germline assignment: CDR1 PRHDT and CDR2 FYEKMQ (reference sequence). This CDR3 is CASSLALGAREQETQYF. CDR3 nucleotides: TGTGCCAGCAGCTTGGCCCTCGGGGCTAGGGAGCAAGAGACCCAGTACTTC. Full variable domain (remainder filled in from reference TRBV13 and TRBJ2-5): AAGVIQSPRHLIKEKRETATLKCYPIPRHDTVYWYQQGPGQDPQFLISFYEKMQSDKGSIPDRFSAQQFSDYHSELNMSSLELGDSALYFCASSLALGAREQETQYFGPGTRLLVL.